These 20 T cell receptor beta chains came from one sample sequenced in a study of T cells in localized non-small cell lung cancer. Generated by immunoSEQ multiplex PCR, the TCRdb table keeps only in-frame clones and is missing some. The sample holds 45,000 to 55,000 clones; approximately 75% are singletons and the top ten take 17%. The input for sequencing was peripheral blood, taken before any cancer treatment. These receptors all stem from a man between 40 and 70 years old with stage I squamous cell lung carcinoma.

The rearrangement uses TRBV5-6 and TRBJ2-7, with a tentative D call TRBD2 (5 bases). The germline V gene encodes CDR1 SGHDT and CDR2 YYEEEE. The CDR3 runs to 11 residues. Trimming cost V 4 bases and J 12 bases, with 14 bases left between them. In nucleotides, the CDR3 is TGTGCCAGCAGCACTGAGGGCAGTCTGTACTTC. Its translation: CASSTEGSLYF.

The V gene is TRBV28, the J gene TRBJ1-2, with D possibly TRBD1 on 5 matching bases. CDR1 MDHEN and CDR2 SYDVKM come from the germline V gene. V lost 6 bases to trimming and J lost 3 bases, with 17 bases between them. This CDR3 has 15 amino acids. CDR3 nucleotide sequence: TGTGCCAGCAGCCAGGTGGGGCAGGGCGACTATGGCTACACCTTC. It specifies CASSQVGQGDYGYTF.

This clone was detected a few times. The rearrangement joins TRBV9 to TRBJ1-3, with unresolved D. CDR1 SGDLS and CDR2 YYNGEE come from the germline V gene. V was clipped by 4 bases and J by 0 bases, with 8 bases between them. The CDR3 is 14 residues long. The CDR3 coding sequence is TGTGCCAGCAGCCTTGACCGCTCTGGAAACACCATATATTTT. It specifies CASSLDRSGNTIYF.

This rearrangement joins TRBV21-1 to TRBJ2-7; TRBD1, the table's D call, was not compared with the DNA. TRBV21-1 is described as a pseudogene. The CDR3 contains 13 residues. The CDR3 spells CASSKSSSYEQYF. The CDR3 DNA reads TGTGCCAGCAGCAAGTCCAGCTCCTACGAGCAGTACTTC.

The chain has TRBV19 and TRBJ1-2, with TRBD1 identical over 7 bases. The CDR3 runs 15 residues. Germline V gene data show CDR1 as LNHDA and CDR2 as SQIVND (reference sequence). The ends lost 7 bases at V and 4 bases at J; junction bases unmatched: 12. CDR3 bases: TGTGCCAGTAAGTCCAGACAGGGAGGAATCTATGGCTACACCTTC. Amino acids: CASKSRQGGIYGYTF.

This clone was seen a handful of times. The chain joins TRBV19 to TRBJ1-1; the D gene is possibly TRBD1 (6 bases). Germline CDR1 is LNHDA and CDR2 is SQIVND (reference sequence). The CDR3 extends over 15 amino acids. The germline V and J ends were trimmed by 5 bases and 0 bases, with 13 bases remaining between them. CDR3: CASSFPGALNTEAFF. The CDR3 DNA is TGTGCCAGTAGTTTCCCAGGGGCCTTGAACACTGAAGCTTTCTTT. The full variable domain, rest sourced from reference TRBV19 and TRBJ1-1, is DGGITQSPKYLFRKEGQNVTLSCEQNLNHDAMYWYRQDPGQGLRLIYYSQIVNDFQKGDIAEGYSVSREKKESFPLTVTSAQKNPTAFYLCASSFPGALNTEAFFGQGTRLTVV.

This chain joins TRBV18 and TRBJ2-5, with D perhaps matching TRBD1 (5 bases). The CDR3 is 14 amino acids. The ends were cut back, 3 bases at V and 5 bases at J, with 13 bases in the middle. In germline, CDR1 is KGHSH, CDR2 LQKENI. In nucleotides, the CDR3 is TGTGCCAGCTCACCTGCCAGGGTCGGGGAGACCCAGTACTTC. Amino acids: CASSPARVGETQYF.

The chain couples TRBV28 to TRBJ2-2, with D possibly matching TRBD1 (5 bases). V was clipped by 6 bases and J by 5 bases, with 16 bases between them. Looked up from germline, CDR1 is MDHEN and CDR2 is SYDVKM. The CDR3 is 15 residues long. The CDR3: CASRWGGAGTGELFF. DNA of the CDR3: TGTGCCAGCAGGTGGGGTGGGGCCGGAACCGGGGAGCTGTTTTTT.

The chain carries TRBV19 and TRBJ1-5; possible D gene TRBD1, 6 bases. There are 14 residues in the CDR3. V lost 6 bases and J lost 2, with 11 bases in between. Per the germline V gene, CDR1 is LNHDA and CDR2 is SQIVND (reference sequence). The CDR3 DNA reads as TGTGCCAGTAGGCAGGGGTTTGGCAATCAGCCCCAGCATTTT. Protein product: CASRQGFGNQPQHF.

The chain couples TRBV28 to TRBJ2-5, with 8 bases lining up with TRBD1. This CDR3 spans 16 amino acids. The germline CDR1 and CDR2 sequences are MDHEN and SYDVKM. V trimming: 4 bases; J trimming: 2 bases; junction bases outside the gene matches: 9. CDR3 loop: CASSSPLGTGQETQYF. Here the CDR3 DNA reads TGTGCCAGCAGTTCCCCCCTCGGGACAGGACAAGAGACCCAGTACTTC.

A single count supports this clone. V usage is TRBV5-1 and J usage is TRBJ2-5, with 7 bases that match TRBD2. There are 15 residues in the CDR3. CDR1 and CDR2 (germline): SGHRS, YFSETQ. V shed 0 bases and J 3 bases; nucleotides not matched to a gene: 5. DNA for the CDR3: TGCGCCAGCAGCTTGGTAGCAGGGAGGGAAGAGACCCAGTACTTC. It translates to CASSLVAGREETQYF.

The chain recombines TRBV19 with TRBJ1-1; weak D call: TRBD1 (6 bases). The germline V and J ends were trimmed by 8 bases and 0 bases, with 16 bases remaining between them. The CDR3 has 15 amino acids. CDR1 is LNHDA, CDR2 SQIVND, per germline (reference sequence). CDR3 sequence (DNA): TGTGCCAGTCAGCCAGAGGGGGTCTTGAACACTGAAGCTTTCTTT. It translates to CASQPEGVLNTEAFF. The complete variable domain, with remaining parts taken from reference TRBV19 and TRBJ1-1, reads DGGITQSPKYLFRKEGQNVTLSCEQNLNHDAMYWYRQDPGQGLRLIYYSQIVNDFQKGDIAEGYSVSREKKESFPLTVTSAQKNPTAFYLCASQPEGVLNTEAFFGQGTRLTVV.

This clone was recorded only once. V is TRBV4-1 and J is TRBJ1-2, with D perhaps TRBD1 (5 bases). Trimming took 0 bases from V and 10 from J, leaving 12 bases between them. In germline, CDR1 is MGHRA, CDR2 YSYEKL. The CDR3 covers 13 residues. CDR3 in DNA: TGCGCCAGCAGCCAAGAGGACCGCGGGGCCTACACCTTC. Amino acid sequence: CASSQEDRGAYTF.

The genes are TRBV4-2 and TRBJ2-7; no clear D gene. The CDR3 extends over 14 amino acids. CDR1 is LGHNA, CDR2 YNFKEQ, per germline. V lost 0 bases, J lost 6 bases, and 12 bases lay in between. The CDR3 reads CASSQEGLTGEQYF. The DNA of the CDR3 is TGTGCCAGCAGCCAAGAGGGATTGACTGGCGAGCAGTACTTC.

This chain joins TRBV5-8 and TRBJ2-3, with 8 bases fitting TRBD1. V dropped 0 bases and J dropped 0; count of bases not matched to a gene: 12. The CDR3 runs 19 residues. CDR1 is SGHTS, CDR2 YDEGEE, per germline. The CDR3: CASSLVEGTGKESTDTQYF. DNA of the CDR3: TGTGCCAGCAGCTTGGTCGAGGGGACAGGAAAAGAGAGCACAGATACGCAGTATTTT. Full variable domain (remainder filled in from reference TRBV5-8 and TRBJ2-3): EAGVTQSPTHLIKTRGQQATLRCSPISGHTSVYWYQQALGLGLQFLLWYDEGEERNRGNFPPRFSGRQFPNYSSELNVNALELEDSALYLCASSLVEGTGKESTDTQYFGPGTRLTVL.

The V call is TRBV18, the J call TRBJ1-5, with a weak D call TRBD1 (5 bases). Germline lookup yields CDR1 KGHSH and CDR2 LQKENI. The CDR3 contains 17 residues. Trimming shortened V by 3 bases and J by 0 bases, and 15 bases separated the two germline ends. DNA for the CDR3: TGTGCCAGCTCACCGGGGTGGGGCAGGGCTAGCAATCAGCCCCAGCATTTT. It is translated as CASSPGWGRASNQPQHF.

The V gene is TRBV11-1, the J gene TRBJ1-1; D unclear. The CDR3 runs 13 residues. Germline CDR1 reads SGHAT; CDR2 reads FQDESV (reference sequence). V lost 5 bases to trimming and J lost 10 bases, with 17 bases between them. CDR3: CASSHTYRGVAFF. Written as DNA, the CDR3 is TGTGCCAGCAGCCATACGTACCGAGGAGTAGCTTTCTTT.

V gene TRBV7-9 combines with J gene TRBJ1-4; the D gene is possibly TRBD1 (5 bases). The germline V gene encodes CDR1 SEHNR and CDR2 FQNEAQ (reference sequence). V lost 8 bases and J lost 4, with 20 bases in between. This CDR3 spans 16 amino acids. This CDR3 reads CASGSRDVGYNEKLFF. CDR3 in DNA: TGTGCCAGCGGCTCGCGGGACGTTGGATATAATGAAAAACTGTTTTTT.

The chain employs TRBV9 and TRBJ2-5; 9 nucleotides align to TRBD1. The V segment lost 0 bases and the J segment 5 bases; nucleotides outside the gene matches: 5. CDR3 length: 15 residues. Germline V gives CDR1 SGDLS, CDR2 YYNGEE. CDR3 DNA sequence: TGTGCCAGCAGCGTAGTGGGACAGGGTTTTGAGACCCAGTACTTC. Translation: CASSVVGQGFETQYF. The complete variable domain, with remaining parts taken from reference TRBV9 and TRBJ2-5, reads DSGVTQTPKHLITATGQRVTLRCSPRSGDLSVYWYQQSLDQGLQFLIQYYNGEERAKGNILERFSAQQFPDLHSELNLSSLELGDSALYFCASSVVGQGFETQYFGPGTRLLVL.

The CDR3, as DNA: TGTGCCAGCAGTTACACGTCTACGGTCACTGAAGCTTTCTTT. This codes for CASSYTSTVTEAFF. The rearrangement joins TRBV6-5 to TRBJ1-1; no clear D. Germline V CDR1 and CDR2: MNHEY, SVGAGI. Trimming removed 2 bases at V and 4 bases at J, with 11 bases between. The CDR3 is made up of 14 amino acids.